A selection of T cell receptor beta chains follows, all from one sample in a study of blood T cell repertoires in COVID-19. Profiled with immunoSEQ multiplex PCR; TCRdb holds only in-frame clones, not every one. The sample has over 200,000 clones, approximately 82% seen once; the top ten hold roughly 5.8%. Sequencing was carried out using peripheral blood. The origin of the receptors is a man older than 75 with acute or convalescent COVID-19. Both conserved end residues are part of each CDR3. The D gene is left open where the match is weak. Size is omitted from some rows. Given values are once, few, many or a class for expanded clones.

clone_size	d_call	j_call	v_call	cdr3_nt	cdr3_aa
-	TRBD1	TRBJ1-2	TRBV6-2/TRBV6-3	TGTGCCAGCAGTTACTCCCGGACAGGGAACTATGGCTACACCTTC	CASSYSRTGNYGYTF
-	TRBD2	TRBJ2-1	TRBV5-1	TGCGCCAGCAGGCTCGAGCGGGGGTCCTACAATGAGCAGTTCTTC	CASRLERGSYNEQFF
-	TRBD2	TRBJ2-7	TRBV19	TGTGCCACCCGACCGACTAGCGGGTTGTCCTACGAGCAGTACTTC	CATRPTSGLSYEQYF
-	TRBD2	TRBJ2-3	TRBV24-1	TGTGCCACCACGGGCGGGGGGGCCGGAGATACGCAGTATTTT	CATTGGGAGDTQYF
-	TRBD2	TRBJ2-3	TRBV28	TGTGCCAGCAAACTAGCGGAGCCCACAGATACGCAGTATTTT	CASKLAEPTDTQYF
-	TRBD2	TRBJ2-1	TRBV7-8	TGTGCCAGCAGCTTAGTTTCCAGCGGGGGAAGCTCCTACAATGAGCAGTTCTTC	CASSLVSSGGSSYNEQFF
-	TRBD1	TRBJ2-4	TRBV19	TGTGCCAGTAGTAATATACAGGGGGATGGAGCCAAAAACATTCAGTACTTC	CASSNIQGDGAKNIQYF
-	TRBD2	TRBJ2-1	TRBV19	TGTGCCAGTAGTCTACCGCTACGACTAGCGGGGAAGAATGAGCAGTTCTTC	CASSLPLRLAGKNEQFF
-	-	TRBJ1-1	TRBV6-1	TGTGCCAGCAGTGAATCTTCTTACGGTGAAGCTTTCTTT	CASSESSYGEAFF
-	-	TRBJ2-2	TRBV7-8	TGTGCCAGCAGCTTAGGGCGGTCGGGGACCGGGGAGCTGTTTTTT	CASSLGRSGTGELFF
-	TRBD1	TRBJ2-2	TRBV10-1	TGCGCCAGCAGCCCGAGACAGGGCTACACCGGGGAGCTGTTTTTT	CASSPRQGYTGELFF
-	-	TRBJ1-1	TRBV29-1	TGCAGCGCTCTATGGGCGTTGAACACTGAAGCTTTCTTT	CSALWALNTEAFF
few	-	TRBJ1-2	TRBV2	TGTGCCAGCAGTGAGGTCGGGTACCTCCAGGGCTACACCTTC	CASSEVGYLQGYTF
-	TRBD2	TRBJ2-2	TRBV27	TGTGCCAGCAGTTTCCGAGCGGGGGAGACCGGGGAGCTGTTTTTT	CASSFRAGETGELFF
-	TRBD2	TRBJ2-3	TRBV3-1/TRBV3-2	TGTGCCAGCAGCCAAGGGTTAGCGGGGGCCGGCACAGATACGCAGTATTTT	CASSQGLAGAGTDTQYF
-	-	TRBJ2-1	TRBV4-1	TGCGCCAGCAGCCAAGGAGATGCCTACAATGAGCAGTTCTTC	CASSQGDAYNEQFF
-	-	TRBJ2-7	TRBV25-1	TGTGCCAGCAGGGACGGGGGCTCCTACGAGCAGTACTTC	CASRDGGSYEQYF
-	TRBD2	TRBJ2-1	TRBV5-1	TGCGCCAGCAAACTAGCGGGAGAGGCATATGAGCAGTTCTTC	CASKLAGEAYEQFF
-	TRBD2	TRBJ2-7	TRBV18	TGTGCCAGCTCGCCGGGGACTAGCGACGAGCAGTACTTC	CASSPGTSDEQYF
-	TRBD1	TRBJ2-7	TRBV5-4	TGTGCCAGCAGTTCCGGACAGGGGGCCTACGAGCAGTACTTC	CASSSGQGAYEQYF
-	TRBD2	TRBJ2-3	TRBV11-2	TGTGCCAGCAGCTTAGATGGGGGGGCAGATACGCAGTATTTT	CASSLDGGADTQYF
-	-	TRBJ1-3	TRBV7-2	TGTGCCAGCAGCTTAGTACAGCAAGTAAACACCATATATTTT	CASSLVQQVNTIYF
-	TRBD1	TRBJ2-3	TRBV18	TGTGCCAGCTCACTAAATCAGCCGGGACAGGGCACAGATACGCAGTATTTT	CASSLNQPGQGTDTQYF
once	-	TRBJ1-2	TRBV5-4	TGTGCCAGCAGCTTGGAAGCCCTTCGGGAGGCTAACTATGGCTACACCTTC	CASSLEALREANYGYTF
-	TRBD1	TRBJ2-5	TRBV5-1	TGCGCCAGCAGCAGGGACAGGGTAACCCCCCAAGAGACCCAGTACTTC	CASSRDRVTPQETQYF
-	-	TRBJ1-2	TRBV10-3	TGTGCCATCAGTGACGGACTACCCGGCTACACCTTC	CAISDGLPGYTF
-	-	TRBJ2-5	TRBV2	TGTGCCAGCAGTCCCAGGCGGGCCCAAGAGACCCAGTACTTC	CASSPRRAQETQYF
-	-	TRBJ2-3	TRBV5-5	TGTGCCAGCAGCTTGCGGGATACGCAGTATTTT	CASSLRDTQYF
-	TRBD1	TRBJ2-6	TRBV5-1	TGCGCCAGCAGCTACATGACAGGGGACTCTGGGGCCAACGTCCTGACTTTC	CASSYMTGDSGANVLTF
-	TRBD1	TRBJ1-5	TRBV19	TGTGCCAGTAGGCGGGGACAGGGGAATCAGCCCCAGCATTTT	CASRRGQGNQPQHF
-	TRBD2	TRBJ2-7	TRBV11-1	TGTGCCAGCAGCTTACGGGGACTAGCGGATAATTACGAGCAGTACTTC	CASSLRGLADNYEQYF
-	-	TRBJ1-4	TRBV16	TGTGCCAGCAGCCAATTTGTCCAGAACGAAAAACTGTTTTTT	CASSQFVQNEKLFF
-	TRBD1	TRBJ2-3	TRBV28	TGTGCCAGCAGTCGTCCCGACTCTACAGGGGTAAATACGCAGTATTTT	CASSRPDSTGVNTQYF
-	TRBD1	TRBJ1-5	TRBV10-3	TGTGCCATTAAGGGGACAGCAACCAATCAGCCCCAGCATTTT	CAIKGTATNQPQHF
-	-	TRBJ2-6	TRBV19	TGTGCCAGTAGAACATCCGGGGCCAACGTCCTGACTTTC	CASRTSGANVLTF
-	TRBD2	TRBJ2-7	TRBV11-3	TGTGCCATCCCGATGACCTTAGCGTCTGGCGGGTGGGAGGGCCAGAACGAGCAGTACTTC	CAIPMTLASGGWEGQNEQYF
few	-	TRBJ2-1	TRBV3-1/TRBV3-2	TGTGCCAGCAGCCGATACGCTAGTGGTGAGCAGTTCTTC	CASSRYASGEQFF
few	-	TRBJ2-7	TRBV7-8	TGTGCCAGCAGCCAGAGATTCGAGCAGTACTTC	CASSQRFEQYF
-	TRBD2	TRBJ2-5	TRBV13	TGTGCCAGCAGCGTTAAGGGACTAGCGGGAGCAGAGACCCAGTACTTC	CASSVKGLAGAETQYF
-	-	TRBJ1-4	TRBV18	TGTGCCAGCTCACCACTCGGGCAGGGGATGGAAAAACTGTTTTTT	CASSPLGQGMEKLFF
-	TRBD1	TRBJ1-2	TRBV19	TGTGCCAGTAAGGCCGACCGACAGGGGAGGAACTATGGCTACACCTTC	CASKADRQGRNYGYTF
-	-	TRBJ2-5	TRBV4-1	TGCGCCAGCAGCCAAACGACAGGCCCGGGGACCCAGTACTTC	CASSQTTGPGTQYF
-	TRBD2	TRBJ2-7	TRBV5-1	TGCGCCAGCAGCTCAGGACTAGCGGGGCTCTACGAGCAGTACTTC	CASSSGLAGLYEQYF
-	TRBD1	TRBJ2-7	TRBV7-9	TGTGCCAGCAGCCCGAGGACAGGGGTCTCCCACGAGCAGTACTTC	CASSPRTGVSHEQYF
-	TRBD2	TRBJ2-7	TRBV11-2	TGTGCCAGCAGCTTAGAGTGGGGGGGACACGAGCAGTACTTC	CASSLEWGGHEQYF
many	-	TRBJ1-5	TRBV5-4	TGTGCCAGCAGCTGGGCCCCAGGGAGCAATCAGCCCCAGCATTTT	CASSWAPGSNQPQHF
-	-	TRBJ2-5	TRBV6-5	TGTGCCAGCACCCCTGCGCCTCAAGAGACCCAGTACTTC	CASTPAPQETQYF
-	TRBD2	TRBJ2-1	TRBV5-4	TGTGCCAGCAGCCCCCTAACTAGCGGGAGGGCCAATGAGCAGTTCTTC	CASSPLTSGRANEQFF
-	-	TRBJ1-4	TRBV28	TGTGCCAGCAGTTTTCTGGGGGCGGGTAATGAAAAACTGTTTTTT	CASSFLGAGNEKLFF
-	-	TRBJ2-1	TRBV10-3	TGTGCCATCAGTGATATTGGGACTCGTTTAGTCTACAATGAGCAGTTCTTC	CAISDIGTRLVYNEQFF